The 3 T cell receptor beta chains listed next were all sequenced from one sample in a study of T-cell memory formation after mild COVID-19. TCRdb re-called the 5' RACE reads with MiXCR, one entry per CDR3 protein. In the table there are 100,000 to 150,000 distinct CDR3 sequences, about 6.5% of which are singletons. Sequenced material: PBMCs or a T cell subset sorted from them (not recorded which). The receptor set was obtained from an adult woman who had mild COVID-19 (a few samples of this study predate the infection). Cell type and time point are not known.

The chain is built from TRBV5-1 and TRBJ1-1, with D possibly being TRBD1 (6 bases). With 2 bases removed from V and 0 bases from J, the gap between germline ends came to 14 bases. This CDR3 contains 16 residues. The V gene's germline CDR1 is SGHRS and CDR2 YFSETQ. This CDR3 is CASSLQGRVLNTEAFF. CDR3 nucleotides: TGCGCCAGCAGCTTACAGGGCCGAGTCTTGAACACTGAAGCTTTCTTT.

This sequence joins TRBV10-3 and TRBJ1-4; TRBD1 matches 7 bases. The germline CDR1 and CDR2 sequences are ENHRY and SYGVKD. V lost 0 bases and J lost 15; bases outside the gene matches: 7. The CDR3 is 13 residues long. The CDR3 here is CAISESNDRDVFF. CDR3 bases: TGTGCCATCAGTGAGTCGAACGACAGGGATGTGTTTTTT.

This chain uses TRBV30 with TRBJ2-7, with 10 bases identical to TRBD1. The V and J ends lost 5 bases and 2 bases, in that order; junction bases with no gene match: 0. Germline CDR1 is GTSNPN and CDR2 is SVGIG (reference sequence). The CDR3 is made up of 12 amino acids. The CDR3 coding sequence is TGTGCCTGGGACAGGGGGCCCTACGAGCAGTACTTC. Amino acid sequence: CAWDRGPYEQYF.